This TCR beta chain was identified during a study of OX40 agonist ivuxolimab in advanced cancers. Trimming removed 5 bases at V and 1 base at J, with 14 bases between. Germline V gene data show CDR1 as SGHTA and CDR2 as FQGTGA. The CDR3 spans 16 residues. Notes on the study in general: Relative to CD4+ cells, CD8+ T cells on average had more expanded clones. Dose levels from 0.1 to 3.0 mg/kg saw CD4+ and CD8+ blood T cells expand clonally by week 6. Near-lowest levels of clonal expansion characterized partial responders at 0.1-3.0 mg/kg.

The repertoire was sequenced with immunoSEQ multiplex PCR; TCRdb's copy has only in-frame clones and lacks some. The data show over 40,000 clones, 70% to 90% seen once. Collection of blood occurred at baseline, at cycle 4 day 1, and at cycle 7 day 1. Turning to this clone: Its antigen is unidentified.

The clonotype comes from an adult with an advanced solid tumor such as melanoma, head and neck, liver or kidney cancer. Sequenced here: CD4+ or CD8+ T cells sorted from blood, sampled in a trial of the OX40 agonist ivuxolimab. The chain couples TRBV7-3 to TRBJ2-2, with D perhaps TRBD2 (6 bases). CDR3 coding DNA: TGTGCCAGCAGCCCCCAATTAGCGGTGAACACCGGGGAGCTGTTTTTT. This encodes CASSPQLAVNTGELFF.